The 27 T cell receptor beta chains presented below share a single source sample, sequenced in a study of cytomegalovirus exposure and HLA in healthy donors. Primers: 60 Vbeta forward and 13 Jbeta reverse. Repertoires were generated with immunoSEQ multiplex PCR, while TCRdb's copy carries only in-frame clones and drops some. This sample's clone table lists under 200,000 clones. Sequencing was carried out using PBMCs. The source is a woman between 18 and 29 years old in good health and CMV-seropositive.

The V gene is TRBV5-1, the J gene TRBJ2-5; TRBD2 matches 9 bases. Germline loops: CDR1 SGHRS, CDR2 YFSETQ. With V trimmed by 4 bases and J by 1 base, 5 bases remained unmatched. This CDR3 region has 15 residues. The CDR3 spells CASSPRTSAQETQYF. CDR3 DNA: TGCGCCAGCAGCCCCCGGACTAGCGCCCAAGAGACCCAGTACTTC.

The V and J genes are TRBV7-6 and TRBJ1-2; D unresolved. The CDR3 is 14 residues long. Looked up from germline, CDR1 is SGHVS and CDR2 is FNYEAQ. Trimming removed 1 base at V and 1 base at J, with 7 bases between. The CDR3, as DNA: TGTGCCAGCAGCTTAGGAGGTAGTAACTATGGCTACACCTTC. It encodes CASSLGGSNYGYTF.

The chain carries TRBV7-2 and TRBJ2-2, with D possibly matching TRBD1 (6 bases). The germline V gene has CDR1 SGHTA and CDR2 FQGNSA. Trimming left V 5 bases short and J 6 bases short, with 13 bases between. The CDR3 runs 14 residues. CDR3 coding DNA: TGTGCCAGCAGCCCTCAACAGGGAGCCGGGGAGCTGTTTTTT. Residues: CASSPQQGAGELFF.

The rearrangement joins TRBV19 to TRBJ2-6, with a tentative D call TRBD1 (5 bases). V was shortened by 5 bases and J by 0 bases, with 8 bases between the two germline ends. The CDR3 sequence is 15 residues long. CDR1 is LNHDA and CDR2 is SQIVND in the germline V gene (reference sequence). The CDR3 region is CASSAGNSGANVLTF. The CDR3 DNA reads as TGTGCCAGTAGTGCAGGGAACTCTGGGGCCAACGTCCTGACTTTC. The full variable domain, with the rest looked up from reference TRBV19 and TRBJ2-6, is DGGITQSPKYLFRKEGQNVTLSCEQNLNHDAMYWYRQDPGQGLRLIYYSQIVNDFQKGDIAEGYSVSREKKESFPLTVTSAQKNPTAFYLCASSAGNSGANVLTFGAGSRLTVL.

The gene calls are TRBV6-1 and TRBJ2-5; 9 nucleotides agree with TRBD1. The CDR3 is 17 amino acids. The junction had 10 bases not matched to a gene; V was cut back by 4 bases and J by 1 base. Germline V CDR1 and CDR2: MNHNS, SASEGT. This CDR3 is CASSGTGATGTQETQYF. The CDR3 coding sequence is TGTGCCAGCAGTGGGACAGGGGCCACCGGGACCCAAGAGACCCAGTACTTC.

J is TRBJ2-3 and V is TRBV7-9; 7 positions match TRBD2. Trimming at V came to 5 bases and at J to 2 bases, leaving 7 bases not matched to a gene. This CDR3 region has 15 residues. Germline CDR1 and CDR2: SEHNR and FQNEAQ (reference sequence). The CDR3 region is CASSASGTITDTQYF. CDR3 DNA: TGTGCCAGCAGCGCATCCGGGACTATCACAGATACGCAGTATTTT.

The CDR3 sequence is CASNRKRGDTDTQYF. The CDR3 DNA follows: TGTGCCAGCAACCGAAAGCGGGGGGACACAGATACGCAGTATTTT. The chain is built from TRBV6-6 and TRBJ2-3, with 9 bases identical to TRBD2. With 7 bases clipped from V and 2 bases from J, the junction kept 7 bases outside the gene matches. The CDR3 extends over 15 amino acids. The V gene's germline CDR1 is MNHNY and CDR2 SVGAGI (reference sequence).

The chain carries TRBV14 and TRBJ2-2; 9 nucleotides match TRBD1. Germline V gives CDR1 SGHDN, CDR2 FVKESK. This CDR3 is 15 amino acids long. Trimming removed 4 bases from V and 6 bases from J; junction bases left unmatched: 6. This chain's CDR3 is CASSRIQGAAGELFF. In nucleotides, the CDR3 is TGTGCCAGCAGCCGAATACAGGGGGCAGCCGGGGAGCTGTTTTTT. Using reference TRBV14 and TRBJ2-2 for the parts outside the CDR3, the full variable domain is EAGVTQFPSHSVIEKGQTVTLRCDPISGHDNLYWYRRVMGKEIKFLLHFVKESKQDESGMPNNRFLAERTGGTYSTLKVQPAELEDSGVYFCASSRIQGAAGELFFGEGSRLTVL.

The CDR3 region has the DNA TGTGCCAGCACCCTAGCGGGCACAGATACGCAGTATTTT. Translating it yields CASTLAGTDTQYF. The rearrangement links TRBV11-2 to TRBJ2-3; the match to TRBD2 covers 7 bases. Germline V gene lookup returns CDR1 SGHAT and CDR2 FQNNGV. V shed 7 bases and J 1 base; nucleotides not matched to a gene: 2. CDR3 length: 13 amino acids.

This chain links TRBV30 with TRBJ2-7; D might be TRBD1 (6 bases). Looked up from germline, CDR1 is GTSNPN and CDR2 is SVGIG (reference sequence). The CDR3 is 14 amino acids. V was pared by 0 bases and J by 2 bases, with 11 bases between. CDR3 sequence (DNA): TGTGCCTGGAGTGTAATGTCAGGGGCCTACGAGCAGTACTTC. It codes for CAWSVMSGAYEQYF.

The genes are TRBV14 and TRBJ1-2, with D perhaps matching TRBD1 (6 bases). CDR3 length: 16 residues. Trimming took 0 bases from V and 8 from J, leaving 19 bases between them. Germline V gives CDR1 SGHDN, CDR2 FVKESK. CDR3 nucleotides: TGTGCCAGCAGCCAAGAGTCGTCGGGGGGCTTCGAGGGCTACACCTTC. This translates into CASSQESSGGFEGYTF.

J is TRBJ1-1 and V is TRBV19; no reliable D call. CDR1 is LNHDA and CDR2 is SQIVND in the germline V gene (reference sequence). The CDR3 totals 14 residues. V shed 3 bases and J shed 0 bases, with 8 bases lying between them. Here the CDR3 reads CASSIAIMNTEAFF. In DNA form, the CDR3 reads TGTGCCAGTAGTATTGCGATAATGAACACTGAAGCTTTCTTT.

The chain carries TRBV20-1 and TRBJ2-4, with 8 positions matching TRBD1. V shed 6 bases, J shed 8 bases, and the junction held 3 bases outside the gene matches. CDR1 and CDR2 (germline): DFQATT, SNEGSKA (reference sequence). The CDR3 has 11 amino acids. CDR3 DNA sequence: TGCAGTGCAGACAGGGGAGACATTCAGTACTTC. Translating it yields CSADRGDIQYF.

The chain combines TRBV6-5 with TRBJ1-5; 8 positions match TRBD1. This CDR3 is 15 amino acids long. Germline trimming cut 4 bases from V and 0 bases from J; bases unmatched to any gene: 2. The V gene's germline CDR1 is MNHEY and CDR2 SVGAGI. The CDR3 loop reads CASSFDRGSNQPQHF. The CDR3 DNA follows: TGTGCCAGCAGTTTTGACAGGGGTAGCAATCAGCCCCAGCATTTT.

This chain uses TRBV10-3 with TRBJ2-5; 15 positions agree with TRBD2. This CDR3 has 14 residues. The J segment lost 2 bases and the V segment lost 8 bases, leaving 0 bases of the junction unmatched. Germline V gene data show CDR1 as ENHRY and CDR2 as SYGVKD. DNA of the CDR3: TGTGCCATCGGACTAGCGGGAGGGCAAGAGACCCAGTACTTC. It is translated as CAIGLAGGQETQYF.

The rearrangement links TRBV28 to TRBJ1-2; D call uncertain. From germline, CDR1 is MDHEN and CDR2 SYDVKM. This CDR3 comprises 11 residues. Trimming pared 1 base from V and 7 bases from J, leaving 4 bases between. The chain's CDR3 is CASSLSGGYTF. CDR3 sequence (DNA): TGTGCCAGCAGTTTATCCGGTGGCTACACCTTC.

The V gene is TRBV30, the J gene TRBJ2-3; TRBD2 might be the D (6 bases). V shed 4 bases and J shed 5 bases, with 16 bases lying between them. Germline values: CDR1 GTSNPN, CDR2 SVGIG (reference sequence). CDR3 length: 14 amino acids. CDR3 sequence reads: CAWKSSGDVDTQYF. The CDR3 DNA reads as TGTGCCTGGAAGAGTTCGGGGGACGTAGATACGCAGTATTTT.

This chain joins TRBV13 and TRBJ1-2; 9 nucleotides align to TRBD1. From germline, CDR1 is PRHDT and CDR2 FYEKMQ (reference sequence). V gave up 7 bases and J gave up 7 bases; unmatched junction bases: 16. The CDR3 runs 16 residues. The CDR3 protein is CASTLTSQGAPLGYTF. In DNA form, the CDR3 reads TGTGCCAGCACCCTCACTTCACAGGGGGCGCCCCTTGGCTACACCTTC.

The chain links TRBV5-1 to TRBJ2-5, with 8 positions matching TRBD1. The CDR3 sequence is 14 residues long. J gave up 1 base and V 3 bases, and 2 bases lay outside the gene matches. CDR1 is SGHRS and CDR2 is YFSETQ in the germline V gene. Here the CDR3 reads CASSSGQGQETQYF. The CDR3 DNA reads TGCGCCAGCAGCTCCGGACAGGGCCAAGAGACCCAGTACTTC.

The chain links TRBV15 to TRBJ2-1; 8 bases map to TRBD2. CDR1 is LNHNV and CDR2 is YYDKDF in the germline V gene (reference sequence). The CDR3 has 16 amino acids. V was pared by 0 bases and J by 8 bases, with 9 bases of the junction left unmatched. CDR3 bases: TGTGCCACCAGCAGAGATAGGGCTAGCGGGCTCTATGAGCAGTTCTTC. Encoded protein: CATSRDRASGLYEQFF.

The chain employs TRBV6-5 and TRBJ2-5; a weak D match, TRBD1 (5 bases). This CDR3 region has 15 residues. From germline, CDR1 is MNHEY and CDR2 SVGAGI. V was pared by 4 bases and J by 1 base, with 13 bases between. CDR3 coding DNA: TGTGCCAGCAGTTCTTTTTTTGGGGCCCAAGAGACCCAGTACTTC. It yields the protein CASSSFFGAQETQYF.

CDR3 sequence: CATSRRTSGRLEFF. DNA of the CDR3: TGTGCCACCAGCAGAAGAACTAGCGGGAGACTCGAGTTCTTC. The J gene is TRBJ2-1, the V gene TRBV15, with 11 bases lining up with TRBD2. Germline V CDR1 and CDR2: LNHNV, YYDKDF (reference sequence). Losses at the gene ends were 2 bases for V and 14 bases for J; bases not matched to a gene: 8. This CDR3 contains 14 residues.

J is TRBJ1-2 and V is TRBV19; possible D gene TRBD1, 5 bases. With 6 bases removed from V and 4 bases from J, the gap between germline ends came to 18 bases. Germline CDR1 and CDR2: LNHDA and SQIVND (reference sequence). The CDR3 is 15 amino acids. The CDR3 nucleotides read TGTGCCAGTAGCCTCAGGGCACTGTACTCCTATGGCTACACCTTC. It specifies CASSLRALYSYGYTF.

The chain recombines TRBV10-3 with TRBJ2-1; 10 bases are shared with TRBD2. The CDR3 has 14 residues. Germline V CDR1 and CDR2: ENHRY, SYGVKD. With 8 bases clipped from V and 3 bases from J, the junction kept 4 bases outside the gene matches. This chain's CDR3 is CAIGTSEDYNEQFF. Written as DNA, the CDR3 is TGTGCCATCGGGACTAGCGAAGACTACAATGAGCAGTTCTTC.

As DNA, the CDR3 is TGCGCCAGCAGCTTGCTTTCCAGGGCGAACACCGGGGAGCTGTTTTTT. Translated: CASSLLSRANTGELFF. The chain links TRBV5-1 to TRBJ2-2, with a tentative D call TRBD1 (5 bases). V lost 1 base, J lost 0 bases, and 10 bases lay in between. Germline V gene sequence: CDR1 SGHRS, CDR2 YFSETQ. The CDR3 runs to 16 residues. Full variable domain (missing parts from reference TRBV5-1 and TRBJ2-2): KAGVTQTPRYLIKTRGQQVTLSCSPISGHRSVSWYQQTPGQGLQFLFEYFSETQRNKGNFPGRFSGRQFSNSRSEMNVSTLELGDSALYLCASSLLSRANTGELFFGEGSRLTVL.

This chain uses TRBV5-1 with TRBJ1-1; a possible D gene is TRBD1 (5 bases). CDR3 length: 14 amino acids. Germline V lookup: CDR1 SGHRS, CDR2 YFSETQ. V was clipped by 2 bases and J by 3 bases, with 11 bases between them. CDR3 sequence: CASSFQGDDTEAFF. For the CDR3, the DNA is TGCGCCAGCAGCTTTCAAGGGGATGACACTGAAGCTTTCTTT.

This CDR3 reads CASSEYRQGDEKLFF. The CDR3, as DNA: TGTGCCAGCAGTGAATATAGGCAGGGTGATGAAAAACTGTTTTTT. The chain combines TRBV25-1 with TRBJ1-4; TRBD1 might be the D (5 bases). V dropped 0 bases and J dropped 6 bases, with 11 bases sitting between them. The CDR3 has 15 amino acids. Per the germline V gene, CDR1 is MGHDK and CDR2 is SYGVNS.